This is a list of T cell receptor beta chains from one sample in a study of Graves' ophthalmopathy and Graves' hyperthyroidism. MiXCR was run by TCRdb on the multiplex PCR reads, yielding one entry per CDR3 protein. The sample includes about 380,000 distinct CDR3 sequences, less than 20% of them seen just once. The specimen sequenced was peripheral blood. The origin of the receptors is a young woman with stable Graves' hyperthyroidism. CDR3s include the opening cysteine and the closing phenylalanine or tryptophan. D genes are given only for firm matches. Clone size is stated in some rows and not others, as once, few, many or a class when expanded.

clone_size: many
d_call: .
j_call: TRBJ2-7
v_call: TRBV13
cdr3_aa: CASSPGNRYYEQYF
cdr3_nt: TGTGCCAGCAGCCCTGGTAACCGATACTACGAGCAGTACTTC

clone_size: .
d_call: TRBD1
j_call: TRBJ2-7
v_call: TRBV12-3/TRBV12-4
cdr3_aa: CASSTRTGGLLGEQYF
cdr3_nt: TGTGCCAGCAGTACCCGGACAGGGGGGCTCCTTGGGGAGCAGTACTTC

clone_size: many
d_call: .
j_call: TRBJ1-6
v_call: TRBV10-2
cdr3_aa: CASREESYNSPLHF
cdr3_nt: TGCGCCAGCAGGGAGGAATCCTATAATTCACCCCTCCACTTT

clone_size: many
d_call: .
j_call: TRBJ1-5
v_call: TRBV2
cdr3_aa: CATTSDSPNQPQHF
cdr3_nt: TGTGCCACCACTTCGGACAGTCCAAATCAGCCCCAGCATTTT

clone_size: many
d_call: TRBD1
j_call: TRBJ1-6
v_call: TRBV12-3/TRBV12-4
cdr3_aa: CASRQGAINSPLHF
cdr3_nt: TGTGCCAGCAGACAGGGGGCGATTAATTCACCCCTCCACTTT

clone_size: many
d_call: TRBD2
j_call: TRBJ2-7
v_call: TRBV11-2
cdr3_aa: CASSPIPGLAGGHEQYF
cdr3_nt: TGTGCCAGCAGCCCAATACCGGGACTAGCGGGGGGGCACGAGCAGTACTTC

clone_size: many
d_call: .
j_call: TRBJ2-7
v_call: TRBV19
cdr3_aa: CASGLLYEQYF
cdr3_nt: TGTGCCAGCGGACTCCTCTACGAGCAGTACTTC

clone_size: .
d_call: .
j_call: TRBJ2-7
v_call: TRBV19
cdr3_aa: CASGSGDFGQYF
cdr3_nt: TGTGCCAGTGGTTCAGGGGACTTTGGGCAGTACTTC

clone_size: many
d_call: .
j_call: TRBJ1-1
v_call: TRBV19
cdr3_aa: CASSGRGSSTEAFF
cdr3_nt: TGTGCCAGTAGTGGAAGGGGATCCAGCACTGAAGCTTTCTTT

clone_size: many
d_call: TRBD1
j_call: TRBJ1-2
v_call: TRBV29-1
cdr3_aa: CSVTDGEGAYAYGYTF
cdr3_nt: TGCAGCGTTACGGACGGCGAGGGGGCTTATGCCTATGGCTACACCTTC

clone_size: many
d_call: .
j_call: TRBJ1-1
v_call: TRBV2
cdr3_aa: CASSPQTNTEAFF
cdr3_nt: TGTGCCAGCAGCCCCCAGACGAACACTGAAGCTTTCTTT